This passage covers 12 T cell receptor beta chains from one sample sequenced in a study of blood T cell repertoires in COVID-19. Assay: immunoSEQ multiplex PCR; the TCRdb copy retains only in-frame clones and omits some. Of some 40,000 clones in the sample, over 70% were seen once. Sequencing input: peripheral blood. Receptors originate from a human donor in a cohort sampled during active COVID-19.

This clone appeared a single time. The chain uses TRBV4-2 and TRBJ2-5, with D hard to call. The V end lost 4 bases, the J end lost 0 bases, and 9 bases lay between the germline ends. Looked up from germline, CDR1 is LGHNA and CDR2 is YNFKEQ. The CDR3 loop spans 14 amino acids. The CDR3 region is CASSLERYQETQYF. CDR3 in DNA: TGTGCCAGCAGCCTAGAGAGGTACCAAGAGACCCAGTACTTC.

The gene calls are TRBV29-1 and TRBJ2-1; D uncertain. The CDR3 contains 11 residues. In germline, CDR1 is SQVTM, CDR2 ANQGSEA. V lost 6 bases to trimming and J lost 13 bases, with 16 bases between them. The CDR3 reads CSVIGAYSQFF. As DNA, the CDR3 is TGCAGCGTGATCGGAGCTTACTCCCAGTTCTTC.

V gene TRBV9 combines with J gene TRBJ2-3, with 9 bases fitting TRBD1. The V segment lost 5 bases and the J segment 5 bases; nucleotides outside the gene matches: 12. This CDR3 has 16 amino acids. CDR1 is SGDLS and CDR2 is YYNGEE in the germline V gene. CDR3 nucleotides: TGTGCCAGCAGTTTGCAGGGGACAGGGTTAGGAGATACGCAGTATTTT. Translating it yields CASSLQGTGLGDTQYF.

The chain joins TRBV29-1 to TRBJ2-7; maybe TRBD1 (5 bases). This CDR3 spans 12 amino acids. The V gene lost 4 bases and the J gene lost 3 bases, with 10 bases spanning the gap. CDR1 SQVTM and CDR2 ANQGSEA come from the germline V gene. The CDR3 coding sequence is TGCAGCGTTGCGGGCAGGGACTACGAGCAGTACTTC. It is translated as CSVAGRDYEQYF.

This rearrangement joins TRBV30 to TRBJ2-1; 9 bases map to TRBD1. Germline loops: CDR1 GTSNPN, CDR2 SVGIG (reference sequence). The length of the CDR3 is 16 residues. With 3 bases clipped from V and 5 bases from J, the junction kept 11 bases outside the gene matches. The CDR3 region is CAWRPRGQGLNNEQFF. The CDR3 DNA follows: TGTGCCTGGAGGCCCCGTGGACAGGGGCTAAACAATGAGCAGTTCTTC.

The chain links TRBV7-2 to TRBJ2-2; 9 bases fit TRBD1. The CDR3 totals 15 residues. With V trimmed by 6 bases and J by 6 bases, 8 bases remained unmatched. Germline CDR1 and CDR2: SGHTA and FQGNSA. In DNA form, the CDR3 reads TGTGCCAGCAGACTCGGGACAGGGTTGTCCGGGGAGCTGTTTTTT. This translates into CASRLGTGLSGELFF. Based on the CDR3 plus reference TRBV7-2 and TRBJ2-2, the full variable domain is GAGVSQSPSNKVTEKGKDVELRCDPISGHTALYWYRQSLGQGLEFLIYFQGNSAPDKSGLPSDRFSAERTGGSVSTLTIQRTQQEDSAVYLCASRLGTGLSGELFFGEGSRLTVL.

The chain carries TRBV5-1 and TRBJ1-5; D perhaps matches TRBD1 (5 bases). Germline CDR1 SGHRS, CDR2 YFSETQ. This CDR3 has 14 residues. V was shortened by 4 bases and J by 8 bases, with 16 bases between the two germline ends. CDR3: CASSTDSGVEPQHF. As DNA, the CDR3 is TGCGCCAGCAGCACCGACAGTGGGGTGGAGCCCCAGCATTTT.

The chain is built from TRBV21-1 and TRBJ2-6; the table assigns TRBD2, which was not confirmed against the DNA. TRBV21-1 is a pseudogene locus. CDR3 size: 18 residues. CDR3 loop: CASSKGPSDSSGANVLTF. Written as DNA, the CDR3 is TGTGCCAGCAGCAAAGGGCCTAGCGATAGCTCTGGGGCCAACGTCCTGACTTTC.

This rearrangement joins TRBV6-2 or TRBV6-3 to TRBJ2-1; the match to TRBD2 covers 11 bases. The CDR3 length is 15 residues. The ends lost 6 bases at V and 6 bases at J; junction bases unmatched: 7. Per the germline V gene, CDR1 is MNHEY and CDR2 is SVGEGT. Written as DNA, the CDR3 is TGTGCCAGCAGCCCTTTCGGACTAGCGGGCAATGAGCAGTTCTTC. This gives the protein CASSPFGLAGNEQFF.

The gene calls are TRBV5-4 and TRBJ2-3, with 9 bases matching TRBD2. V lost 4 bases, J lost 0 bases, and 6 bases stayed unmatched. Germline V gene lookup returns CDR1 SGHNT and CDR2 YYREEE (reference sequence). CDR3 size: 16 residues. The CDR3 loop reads CASSLQLAGSTDTQYF. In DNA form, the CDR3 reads TGTGCCAGCAGCCTCCAACTAGCGGGCAGCACAGATACGCAGTATTTT.

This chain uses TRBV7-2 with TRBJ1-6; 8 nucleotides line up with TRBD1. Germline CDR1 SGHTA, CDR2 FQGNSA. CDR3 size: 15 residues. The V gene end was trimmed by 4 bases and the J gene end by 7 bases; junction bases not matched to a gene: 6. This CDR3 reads CASSSWTGTNSPLHF. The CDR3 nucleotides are TGTGCCAGCAGCTCTTGGACAGGGACAAATTCACCCCTCCACTTT.

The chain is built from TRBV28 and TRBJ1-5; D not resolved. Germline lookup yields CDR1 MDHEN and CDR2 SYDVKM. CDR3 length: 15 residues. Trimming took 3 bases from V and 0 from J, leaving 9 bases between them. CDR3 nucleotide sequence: TGTGCCAGCAGTTTGGTTAGTTCTAGCAATCAGCCCCAGCATTTT. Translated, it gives CASSLVSSSNQPQHF.